The text below deals with one T cell receptor (beta chain). Participants were aged roughly 18 to 90 years, lived in 24 US areas, and enrolled virtually. The record originates from a study of blood T cell repertoires in COVID-19. TCRdb's copy holds only in-frame clones and misses some; the assay was immunoSEQ multiplex PCR. This table holds hundreds of thousands of clones, about nine tenths found once. The receptor's source is a man in his 60s who had recovered from COVID-19. Sequences were obtained from PBMCs or T cells enriched from blood (not recorded which).

CDR3 amino acids: CASSRAGTGGNGELFF. The CDR3 region has the DNA TGCGCCAGCAGCCGCGCCGGGACAGGGGGCAATGGGGAGCTGTTTTTT. This rearrangement joins TRBV4-1 to TRBJ2-2; 12 bases agree with TRBD1. The junction had 8 bases not matched to a gene; V was cut back by 4 bases and J by 8 bases. Germline CDR1 reads MGHRA; CDR2 reads YSYEKL. The CDR3 is 16 amino acids.